This T cell receptor (beta chain) was sequenced for a study of cytomegalovirus exposure and HLA in healthy donors. Study background: Falling in the Caucasian-associated ancestry cluster were less than 85% of approximately 410 genotyped donors.

Whole-study findings and limits: The productive fraction for most TCR beta V segments was about 87% or about 30% in an earlier analysis.

In regard to this clone: As yet, its antigen is unknown.

PCR amplification relied on 60 Vbeta primers (plus 13 Jbeta primers). Measured with immunoSEQ multiplex PCR; TCRdb has only the in-frame clones, and not every one. The table records fewer than 85,000 clones, roughly 88% of them present only once. This CDR3 contains 14 residues. Germline-derived CDR1 and CDR2 are SGHTA and FQGTGA. V was shortened by 4 bases and J by 5 bases, with 13 bases between the two germline ends. Material for sequencing was PBMCs. The chain recombines TRBV7-3 with TRBJ2-3, with D tentatively TRBD1 (5 bases). This TCR derives from a man in his 70s in good health and CMV-seropositive. The CDR3 spells CASSSGHLVDTQYF. The CDR3 coding sequence is TGTGCCAGCAGCTCAGGACACTTGGTAGATACGCAGTATTTT.